These 27 T cell receptor beta chains originate from one sample sequenced in a study of blood T cell repertoires in COVID-19 (TCRdb year 2020). The library was built by means of the immunoSEQ multiplex PCR assay. The source is immuneACCESS, and TCRdb retained only in-frame sequences with V and J called. Part of the clones is not carried over; for the studies checked, unresolved V genes explain less than half of this, and the remainder is unexplained. The sample profile shows 250,000 or so clones; 80% to 90% of them were found once. Over 4% of the sample rests with the top ten. Sequenced material: PBMCs or T cells enriched from blood (not recorded which). Receptors were obtained from a woman in her 30s with acute COVID-19.

The V gene is TRBV7-3, the J gene TRBJ2-5; 11 bases fit TRBD2. Germline V CDR1 and CDR2: SGHTA, FQGTGA. This CDR3 is 15 amino acids long. Unmatched junction bases numbered 5, after V lost 3 bases and J lost 5 bases. The CDR3 loop reads CASSFDSSGRETQYF. The CDR3 DNA sequence: TGTGCCAGCAGCTTCGACTCTAGCGGGAGGGAGACCCAGTACTTC.

The gene calls are TRBV20-1 and TRBJ2-1; 7 bases line up with TRBD2. From germline, CDR1 is DFQATT and CDR2 SNEGSKA (reference sequence). The CDR3 totals 11 residues. Trimming took 6 bases from V and 6 from J; bases not matched to a gene: 2. As DNA, the CDR3 is TGCAGTGCCATAGCGGGCAATGAGCAGTTCTTC. It translates to CSAIAGNEQFF.

V and J are TRBV6-1 and TRBJ1-4; a weak D match, TRBD1 (6 bases). This CDR3 contains 15 residues. Trimming cost V 10 bases and J 5 bases, with 20 bases left between them. Germline loops: CDR1 MNHNS, CDR2 SASEGT. For the CDR3, the DNA is TGTGCCACCTCCCCGAGGACAGCGACGAATGAAAAACTGTTTTTT. As protein: CATSPRTATNEKLFF.

The chain uses TRBV9 and TRBJ2-2; TRBD1 matches at 9 bases. V was pared by 2 bases and J by 7 bases, with 6 bases of the junction left unmatched. Germline CDR1 reads SGDLS; CDR2 reads YYNGEE. The CDR3 is made up of 15 amino acids. The CDR3 protein is CASSVKQGAGGELFF. CDR3 nucleotides: TGTGCCAGCAGCGTCAAACAGGGGGCTGGCGGGGAGCTGTTTTTT. Full variable domain (missing parts from reference TRBV9 and TRBJ2-2): DSGVTQTPKHLITATGQRVTLRCSPRSGDLSVYWYQQSLDQGLQFLIQYYNGEERAKGNILERFSAQQFPDLHSELNLSSLELGDSALYFCASSVKQGAGGELFFGEGSRLTVL.

The chain links TRBV5-5 to TRBJ2-3; D is perhaps TRBD2 (6 bases). V dropped 0 bases and J dropped 0 bases, with 11 bases sitting between them. CDR3 length: 16 amino acids. CDR1 is SGHKS and CDR2 is YYEKEE in the germline V gene (reference sequence). The chain's CDR3 is CASSLATGVSTDTQYF. In DNA form, the CDR3 reads TGTGCCAGCAGCTTGGCAACGGGAGTGAGCACAGATACGCAGTATTTT.

This rearrangement joins TRBV4-2 to TRBJ1-1; 8 bases line up with TRBD1. V shed 4 bases and J 2 bases; nucleotides not matched to a gene: 6. This CDR3 region has 15 residues. Germline V gene data show CDR1 as LGHNA and CDR2 as YNFKEQ. CDR3 sequence (DNA): TGTGCCAGCAGCCCTACGGACAGGGATAACACTGAAGCTTTCTTT. It codes for CASSPTDRDNTEAFF.

In its sample, this clone was seen a few times. This chain uses TRBV2 with TRBJ2-1; a possible D gene is TRBD1 (6 bases). CDR1 is SNHLY, CDR2 FYNNEI, per germline. The V end was cut by 4 bases, the J end by 1 base, with 11 bases between. The CDR3 spans 15 residues. CDR3 bases: TGTGCCAGCAGTGTCGAACAGGGATCCTACAATGAGCAGTTCTTC. Encoded protein: CASSVEQGSYNEQFF.

V is TRBV7-2 and J is TRBJ1-2, with D perhaps matching TRBD1 (6 bases). The CDR3 has 17 amino acids. Trimming stripped 2 bases from V and 0 bases from J, with 16 bases between. Germline CDR1 is SGHTA and CDR2 is FQGNSA. CDR3 sequence (DNA): TGTGCCAGCAGCTTAAGGGGGTTGCGGACAGCTAACTATGGCTACACCTTC. Translated, it gives CASSLRGLRTANYGYTF.

V gene TRBV27 combines with J gene TRBJ2-5, with 11 bases that match TRBD2. Trimming removed 6 bases from V and 5 bases from J; junction bases left unmatched: 5. The germline V gene encodes CDR1 MNHEY and CDR2 SMNVEV (reference sequence). The length of the CDR3 is 14 residues. The CDR3 spells CASRALAGAETQYF. The CDR3 coding sequence is TGTGCCAGCAGGGCACTAGCGGGGGCCGAGACCCAGTACTTC.

J is TRBJ1-1 and V is TRBV6-5, with 7 bases lining up with TRBD1. The CDR3 is 12 amino acids. Germline CDR1 and CDR2: MNHEY and SVGAGI. The J segment lost 9 bases and the V segment lost 2 bases, leaving 3 bases of the junction unmatched. The CDR3 is CASSYEGQKAFF. DNA of the CDR3: TGTGCCAGCAGTTACGAGGGACAGAAAGCTTTCTTT.

The chain recombines TRBV5-1 with TRBJ2-3; 9 bases align to TRBD1. CDR3 length: 16 residues. Germline loops: CDR1 SGHRS, CDR2 YFSETQ. The ends lost 3 bases at V and 9 bases at J; junction bases unmatched: 14. CDR3 DNA: TGCGCCAGCAGCTACGCCACAGGGGGCTCAGCGGGCACGCAGTATTTT. Encoded protein: CASSYATGGSAGTQYF.

The V call is TRBV7-2, the J call TRBJ1-1; D perhaps matches TRBD1 (5 bases). V shed 6 bases and J shed 2 bases, with 13 bases lying between them. There are 14 residues in the CDR3. Germline CDR1 SGHTA, CDR2 FQGNSA. The CDR3: CASRYMTANTEAFF. CDR3 nucleotide sequence: TGTGCCAGCAGGTACATGACAGCCAACACTGAAGCTTTCTTT.

V usage is TRBV4-3 and J usage is TRBJ2-3, with unresolved D. The V and J ends lost 0 bases and 3 bases respectively, with 13 bases between them. This CDR3 has 16 residues. The germline V gene has CDR1 LGHNA and CDR2 YSLEER. DNA for the CDR3: TGCGCCAGCAGCCAAGAGGCGTGGGCGTCAACAGATACGCAGTATTTT. Its protein is CASSQEAWASTDTQYF.

V gene TRBV10-3 combines with J gene TRBJ1-1; TRBD1 matches 10 bases. Germline V gives CDR1 ENHRY, CDR2 SYGVKD. The CDR3 has 16 amino acids. With 6 bases clipped from V and 1 base from J, the junction kept 8 bases outside the gene matches. The CDR3 is CAIRSGTGVGNTEAFF. In DNA form, the CDR3 reads TGTGCCATCAGGTCCGGGACAGGGGTCGGGAACACTGAAGCTTTCTTT.

J is TRBJ1-2 and V is TRBV28, with D unresolved. Germline lookup yields CDR1 MDHEN and CDR2 SYDVKM. The CDR3 runs 12 residues. Deletions cut 5 bases from V and 8 bases from J, with 12 bases between. The CDR3 sequence: CASSPSAGGYTF. Here the CDR3 DNA reads TGTGCCAGCAGTCCATCGGCGGGGGGCTACACCTTC.

This clone was counted once. The V gene is TRBV7-3, the J gene TRBJ2-1; TRBD2 matches at 10 bases. From germline, CDR1 is SGHTA and CDR2 FQGTGA. With 1 base clipped from V and 7 bases from J, the junction kept 7 bases outside the gene matches. The CDR3 has 16 amino acids. The DNA for the CDR3 is TGTGCCAGCAGCTTAAACCCTAGCGGGAGTAAGAATGAGCAGTTCTTC. It yields the protein CASSLNPSGSKNEQFF. Filled out from reference TRBV7-3 and TRBJ2-1, the complete variable domain reads GAGVSQTPSNKVTEKGKYVELRCDPISGHTALYWYRQSLGQGPEFLIYFQGTGAADDSGLPNDRFFAVRPEGSVSTLKIQRTERGDSAVYLCASSLNPSGSKNEQFFGPGTRLTVL.

V is TRBV24-1 and J is TRBJ2-1; 7 bases match TRBD1. V lost 4 bases, J lost 7 bases, and 6 bases stayed unmatched. CDR3 length equals 14 residues. Per germline, CDR1 KGHDR and CDR2 SFDVKD. CDR3 protein: CATSETRGRNEQFF. The CDR3 DNA reads TGTGCCACCAGTGAAACGAGGGGGCGAAATGAGCAGTTCTTC.

The table lists this clone with a count of one. V gene TRBV7-9 combines with J gene TRBJ2-3; maybe TRBD2 (5 bases). Looked up from germline, CDR1 is SEHNR and CDR2 is FQNEAQ (reference sequence). The CDR3 length is 12 residues. The V end was cut by 3 bases, the J end by 8 bases, with 9 bases between. The CDR3 DNA reads TGTGCCAGCAGCTTTAGCGATGGTACGCAGTATTTT. It translates to CASSFSDGTQYF.

The V and J genes are TRBV2 and TRBJ2-1, with TRBD2 identical over 7 bases. The CDR3 contains 13 residues. With V trimmed by 7 bases and J by 4 bases, 4 bases remained unmatched. CDR1 is SNHLY, CDR2 FYNNEI, per germline. CDR3 nucleotides: TGTGCCAGCAACGAGGGAGGGTACAATGAGCAGTTCTTC. Its translation is CASNEGGYNEQFF.

The chain has TRBV9 and TRBJ2-1; 10 bases are a match to TRBD2. From germline, CDR1 is SGDLS and CDR2 YYNGEE. J was trimmed by 4 bases and V by 4 bases; bases with no gene match: 8. The CDR3 runs to 16 residues. The CDR3 loop reads CASSPSGSIFYNEQFF. CDR3 bases: TGTGCCAGCAGCCCTAGCGGGAGTATTTTTTACAATGAGCAGTTCTTC.

On this clone itself: Additional DNA sequences in this sample encode the identical CDR3. This chain joins TRBV28 and TRBJ2-5; 10 bases fit TRBD2. After removal of 4 bases from V and 1 base from J, the junction contained 6 bases not matched to a gene. Germline values: CDR1 MDHEN, CDR2 SYDVKM. The CDR3 is 16 amino acids. CDR3 nucleotides: TGTGCCAGCAGTTCGCCTCTAGCGGGAGCCCAAGAGACCCAGTACTTC. This translates into CASSSPLAGAQETQYF.

This rearrangement joins TRBV5-5 to TRBJ2-1; 12 bases line up with TRBD2. The CDR3 sequence is 18 residues long. Trimming at V came to 4 bases and at J to 0 bases, leaving 8 bases not matched to a gene. Germline CDR1 and CDR2: SGHKS and YYEKEE (reference sequence). The CDR3 loop is CASSVDGLAGSSYNEQFF. CDR3 bases: TGTGCCAGCAGCGTGGATGGACTAGCGGGAAGCTCCTACAATGAGCAGTTCTTC.

J is TRBJ2-2 and V is TRBV28, with 7 positions matching TRBD2. Germline loops: CDR1 MDHEN, CDR2 SYDVKM. J was trimmed by 4 bases and V by 5 bases; bases with no gene match: 10. The length of the CDR3 is 16 residues. The CDR3 loop reads CASSGPSGTGTGELFF. The CDR3 nucleotides are TGTGCCAGCAGTGGACCTAGCGGAACCGGCACCGGGGAGCTGTTTTTT.

J is TRBJ1-1 and V is TRBV14; TRBD1 matches 8 bases. Trimming removed 1 base from V and 6 bases from J; junction bases left unmatched: 1. CDR3 size: 13 residues. CDR1 is SGHDN, CDR2 FVKESK, per germline. CDR3 nucleotides: TGTGCCAGCAGCCAAGGGACAGGGCCTGAAGCTTTCTTT. The encoded protein is CASSQGTGPEAFF.

The CDR3 loop reads CASSLASGSGVEQFF. CDR3 coding DNA: TGTGCCAGCAGCTTGGCTAGCGGGAGTGGGGTTGAGCAGTTCTTC. V and J are TRBV5-4 and TRBJ2-1; 10 positions agree with TRBD2. V was pared by 0 bases and J by 9 bases, with 6 bases of the junction left unmatched. The CDR3 has 15 amino acids. CDR1 is SGHNT, CDR2 YYREEE, per germline (reference sequence). The complete variable domain, with remaining parts taken from reference TRBV5-4 and TRBJ2-1, reads ETGVTQSPTHLIKTRGQQVTLRCSSQSGHNTVSWYQQALGQGPQFIFQYYREEENGRGNFPPRFSGLQFPNYSSELNVNALELDDSALYLCASSLASGSGVEQFFGPGTRLTVL.

The genes are TRBV18 and TRBJ2-3; TRBD2 agrees at 9 bases. Unmatched junction bases numbered 7, after V lost 1 base and J lost 2 bases. The CDR3 length is 17 residues. Looked up from germline, CDR1 is KGHSH and CDR2 is LQKENI. CDR3 sequence reads: CASSPQTAGGATDTQYF. CDR3 sequence (DNA): TGTGCCAGCTCACCACAGACGGCGGGAGGGGCCACAGATACGCAGTATTTT.

The chain carries TRBV5-1 and TRBJ1-4, with 12 bases fitting TRBD1. The CDR3 is made up of 15 amino acids. V lost 4 bases to trimming and J lost 8 bases; unmatched junction nucleotides: 6. The V gene's germline CDR1 is SGHRS and CDR2 YFSETQ. The CDR3 loop is CASSGTGGATEKLFF. As DNA, the CDR3 is TGCGCCAGCAGCGGGACAGGGGGCGCGACCGAAAAACTGTTTTTT.